The 10 T cell receptor beta chains presented below share a single source sample, sequenced in a study of CD8+CD57+ T cells in acquired aplastic anemia. Researchers used genomic DNA as the template to profile TCR beta VDJ and CDR3. MiXCR was run by TCRdb on the reads, yielding one entry per CDR3 protein. The sample consists of hundreds of thousands of distinct CDR3 sequences, roughly 45% of them appearing once. Patients who underwent sequencing had shown CD8+CD57+ cell expansion by flow cytometry. The sequencing input was sorted CD4+, CD8+, or CD8+CD57+ T cells (not recorded which) from PBMCs. The receptors originated from a human donor with aplastic anemia.

This clonotype was picked up many times. This chain joins TRBV20-1 and TRBJ2-7; 12 positions match TRBD2. This CDR3 contains 17 residues. Germline V CDR1 and CDR2: DFQATT, SNEGSKA (reference sequence). V was pared by 6 bases and J by 2 bases, with 14 bases of the junction left unmatched. CDR3 nucleotides: TGCAGTGCGACGGCCACCGAACCTAGCGGGGGGGCCTACGAGCAGTACTTC. Protein: CSATATEPSGGAYEQYF.

The rearrangement joins TRBV20-1 to TRBJ2-1; D may correspond to TRBD1 or TRBD2 (5 bases each). Germline V gene data show CDR1 as DFQATT and CDR2 as SNEGSKA (reference sequence). The V gene lost 2 bases and the J gene lost 4 bases, with 12 bases spanning the gap. This CDR3 is built from 14 residues. The CDR3 reads CSARLGDRYNEQFF. CDR3 nucleotide sequence: TGCAGTGCTAGACTGGGGGATAGATACAATGAGCAGTTCTTC.

With respect to this clonotype: Being one base from a much bigger clone, this may be a read error. The chain uses TRBV6-6 and TRBJ1-1; tentative D call: TRBD1 (5 bases). The CDR3 covers 14 residues. Trimming stripped 4 bases from V and 4 bases from J, with 13 bases between. Per the germline V gene, CDR1 is MNHNY and CDR2 is SVGAGI (reference sequence). The CDR3 protein is CASSCSAGSTEAFF. The CDR3 DNA reads as TGTGCCAGCAGTTGCTCGGCAGGGAGCACTGAAGCTTTCTTT.

This clonotype was detected a few times. A much more abundant neighbour one base away suggests this may be a read error. This rearrangement joins TRBV5-5 to TRBJ2-7; TRBD1 matches 9 bases. The CDR3 runs to 14 residues. The V segment lost 5 bases and the J segment 6 bases; nucleotides outside the gene matches: 9. In germline, CDR1 is SGHKS, CDR2 YYEKEE (reference sequence). CDR3 in amino acids: CASRPGQGTREQYF. CDR3 coding DNA: TGTGCCAGCAGACCGGGACAGGGAACCCGCGAGCAGTACTTC.

As to this clonotype: With a much larger clone just one base away, this may be a read error. The chain employs TRBV5-1 and TRBJ1-4; maybe TRBD1 (5 bases). The CDR3 consists of 15 residues. Germline lookup yields CDR1 SGHRS and CDR2 YFSETQ. As DNA, the CDR3 is TGCGCCAGCAGCTTAACAGGAACTTTCGGGGAAAAACTGCTTTTT. Residues: CASSLTGTFGEKLLF.

J is TRBJ2-1 and V is TRBV7-2, with TRBD2 identical over 15 bases. Germline V gene data show CDR1 as SGHTA and CDR2 as FQGNSA. The CDR3 spans 16 residues. The V gene end was trimmed by 5 bases and the J gene end by 8 bases; junction bases not matched to a gene: 7. The CDR3 DNA follows: TGTGCCAGCAGCCCAAGGGGACTAGCGGGGGGCCATGAGCAGTTCTTC. Translated: CASSPRGLAGGHEQFF.

Points on this clonotype: At one end, the junction sequence differs from germline, possibly due to a read error. CDR3 sequence reads: CASSQEAGGYTF. DNA of the CDR3: TGCGCCAGCAGCCAAGAGGCGGGAGGCTACACCTTC. V is TRBV7-3 and J is TRBJ1-2, with D uncertain. Germline V gives CDR1 SGHTA, CDR2 FQGTGA. The CDR3 totals 12 residues.

The chain links TRBV7-6 to TRBJ1-1; D is uncertain. Germline V gene sequence: CDR1 SGHVS, CDR2 FNYEAQ. This CDR3 is 13 amino acids long. Trimming pared 5 bases from V and 3 bases from J, leaving 10 bases between. CDR3: CASSPLMDTEAFF. The CDR3 nucleotides are TGTGCCAGCAGCCCCCTCATGGACACTGAAGCTTTCTTT.

The J gene is TRBJ2-3, the V gene TRBV29-1; 7 bases are a match to TRBD2. The CDR3 is 11 residues long. The germline CDR1 and CDR2 sequences are SQVTM and ANQGSEA. With 7 bases clipped from V and 4 bases from J, the junction kept 2 bases outside the gene matches. In nucleotides, the CDR3 is TGCAGCGAAGGACTAGCAGATACGCAGTATTTT. Translating gives CSEGLADTQYF.

This chain connects TRBV10-3 to TRBJ1-6; no clear D gene. The CDR3 totals 16 residues. V lost 0 bases and J 5 bases, leaving 11 bases between the germline ends. CDR1 is ENHRY and CDR2 is SYGVKD in the germline V gene. The DNA of the CDR3 is TGTGCCATCAGTGAGTCGAACAGACCTGATAATTCACCCCTCCACTTT. It yields the protein CAISESNRPDNSPLHF.